This T cell receptor beta chain was recovered during a study of T cell responses to AZD1222 COVID-19 vaccine. Findings and limits, study-wide: The span of vaccine-associated CD4 TCRs extended across spike, with dominance at 160-218 and 743-854.

This table comes from immunoSEQ multiplex PCR, and its TCRdb copy is limited to in-frame clones, with some not included. This sample has some 130,000 clones, with approximately 90% found just once. On this clone: Its antigen remains unidentified.

This TCR derives from an adult in good health. The sequencing here drew on peripheral blood, taken on day 0 of AZD1222 vaccination.

The CDR3 DNA sequence: TGTGCCAGCAGTGAAGCGGGCGGGGCAACCTCCTATAATTCACCCCTCCACTTT. Its translation is CASSEAGGATSYNSPLHF. The chain employs TRBV6-1 and TRBJ1-6, with D possibly matching TRBD1 (5 bases). Germline V gene lookup returns CDR1 MNHNS and CDR2 SASEGT. This CDR3 has 18 amino acids. The V gene lost 0 bases and the J gene lost 0 bases, with 12 bases spanning the gap.